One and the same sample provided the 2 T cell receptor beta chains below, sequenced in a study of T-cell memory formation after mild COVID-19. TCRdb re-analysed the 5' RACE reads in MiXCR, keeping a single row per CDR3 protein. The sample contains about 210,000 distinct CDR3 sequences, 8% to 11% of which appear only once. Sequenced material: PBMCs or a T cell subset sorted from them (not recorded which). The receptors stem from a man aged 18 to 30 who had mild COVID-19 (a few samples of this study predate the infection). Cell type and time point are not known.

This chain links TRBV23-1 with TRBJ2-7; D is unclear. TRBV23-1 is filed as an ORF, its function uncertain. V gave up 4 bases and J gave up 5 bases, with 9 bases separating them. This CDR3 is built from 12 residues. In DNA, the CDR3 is TGCGCCAGCAGTCTTCCGCCCCACGAGCAGTACGTC. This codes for CASSLPPHEQYV.

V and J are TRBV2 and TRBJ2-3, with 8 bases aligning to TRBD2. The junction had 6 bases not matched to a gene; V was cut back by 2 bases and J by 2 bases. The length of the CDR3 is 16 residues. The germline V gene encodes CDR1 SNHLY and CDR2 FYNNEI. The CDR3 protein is CASSETRRGVTDTQYF. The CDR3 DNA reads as TGTGCCAGCAGTGAAACAAGGCGGGGGGTCACAGATACGCAGTATTTT.